This T cell receptor (beta chain) was found in a study of tumor-infiltrating lymphocytes in primary liver carcinoma (dated by TCRdb to 2016 to 2017). With regard to the full study: Hepatocellular carcinoma (four) or combined HCC and intrahepatic cholangiocarcinoma (one) was present in the five patients, who were three men and two women aged 30 to 69 years. Tumors of the five patients were stage T1-T3 N0M0 with maximum diameters of roughly 4 to 11 cm. Each sample produced about 3.65 to 7.5 million productive TCRbeta reads, and read depth showed no significant difference between tissue types. TCRbeta repertoire sequencing, expression microarrays and whole-exome sequencing were combined in the study across five regions of each liver tumor, with adjacent normal tissue and blood also included. TCRbeta repertoire sequencing covered 35 or so specimens from 5 patients: around 25 tumor regions, 5 adjacent noncancerous liver tissues and 5 peripheral blood samples. The roughly 25 tumor region samples were profiled with Agilent mRNA microarrays so that TCRbeta repertoire diversity could be related to the local molecular phenotype. Repertoires from technical replicates were highly reproducible, with mean shared-clone rates roughly 0.9 and correlation coefficients above 0.95. On the study overall, not on this receptor specifically: The top 250 clones accounted for a significantly greater share of the repertoire in tumors than in blood (p = 0.039). The study included only four to six patients, and the authors note findings should be validated in a larger study. Only the TCR beta chain was sequenced, so true repertoire diversity is likely underestimated because unpaired alpha chains were not captured. Pairs of tumor regions showed greater repertoire overlap (mean about 36%) than tumor-adjacent pairs (about 17%) or tumor-blood pairs (about 14%), which is consistent with antigen-driven expansion. Bulk unsorted samples precluded comparing CD4+ and CD8+ T cell repertoires. Only roughly 8-25% of top clones appeared in all five regions of a tumor, which suggests that tumor-infiltrating T cells are spatially heterogeneous.

As for this clonotype: It lacks a known antigen. No much larger clonotype is one base removed from it; base qualities were not supplied.

CDR1 and CDR2 were assigned from the germline V gene as MNHNS and SASEGT. The CDR3, cysteine through phenylalanine, is 17 amino acids long. Just the 51-base CDR3 DNA is kept, in frame starting at base 1. V was cut back by 6 bases and J by 1 base, leaving a gap of 21 bases between them. Using a constant-region primer and ProtoScript II reverse transcriptase, TCRbeta-specific cDNA was reverse-transcribed from around 500 ng total RNA. The TCRbeta libraries were prepared through three rounds of nested multiplex PCR following a slightly modified ARM-PCR procedure. Multiplex TRBV1-TRBV30 forward primers and a Cbeta reverse primer were used in the first two PCR rounds, each of which was run for roughly 9 cycles. Sample barcodes and Illumina adapters were added in a final 25-cycle PCR with Deep VentR polymerase. Before sequencing, amplicons of 200-500 bp were purified from gel using a QIAquick gel extraction kit. TCRbeta amplicons were sequenced on an Illumina HiSeq 2500 with 250-bp paired-end reads. On the authors' methods: Reads were quality-trimmed with Trimmomatic v0.33, and paired reads were merged with FLASH v1.2.11 to recover full CDR3 sequences. MiGEC v1.2.1b assigned V, D and J germline segments to the rearranged TCRbeta sequences. VDJtools v1.0.0 computed clonotype statistics and Shannon-Wiener diversity indices. Except for diversity analysis, only the 250 most abundant clonotypes of each sample were used in subsequent analyses to reduce sampling bias. Using fastp trimming at Q25 and MiXCR clonotype assembly, TCRdb reanalyzed the public sequencing data and kept in-frame beta chains. Rows are combined by CDR3 protein, so each entry shows the most common genes and DNA. TCRdb, rather than the study authors, made the V and J calls. The sample yields 40,000 to 50,000 distinct CDR3 sequences; about 80% were counted once. Over 25% of the sample goes to the ten largest clones.

Total RNA and DNA were co-extracted without cell sorting from about 19-30 mg of bulk tissue using the AllPrep DNA/RNA mini kit. Between late 2015 and 2016, a few patients in China with histopathologically diagnosed primary liver carcinoma had surgical resection. Patients had chronic HBV infection and were treatment-naive at sampling. Each tumor was sampled at five spatially separated regions: the superior, inferior, left-lateral and right-lateral poles and the tumor centre. According to histology, viable tumor cells made up more than 75% of every tumor sample. Pieces of fresh tumor and adjacent tissue were cut in half, with one half kept in RNAlater at -80 degrees C and the other half sent for histology.

Sequenced material: liver tumor tissue from sampling region 3. The sample's cell subset or site label, in plain terms: tumor region T3, left-lateral pole. The receptor was isolated from a middle-aged man with primary liver carcinoma and hepatitis B virus infection. The rearrangement combines TRBV6-1 with TRBJ2-5; TRBD2 is perhaps the D gene, given 5 matching bases. The nucleotide sequence is TGTGCCAGCAGCGCTAGCACGGGTGTAAAGCGCCAAGAGACCCAGTACTTC. Translated, it reads CASSASTGVKRQETQYF.